This T cell receptor (beta chain) was captured in a study of T-cell reconstitution after alpha-beta-depleted transplantation in children. Study-wide results and limits: A year had passed since transplant, and T-cell counts and diversity by then came mostly from newly produced T cells. Reportedly, roughly two months post-transplant, alpha-beta T cells arose from several hundred expanded graft clones. Elevated TCRbeta diversity at day 60 was traced, in some patients, to surviving recipient T cells and thymic progenitors.

It was with unique molecular identifiers that the TCRbeta library was prepared. TCRdb processed the PCR reads anew with MiXCR; each CDR3 protein has one entry. The sample lists 500,000 to 750,000 distinct CDR3 sequences, approximately 30% occurring once. The CDR3 spans 17 residues. The V end lost 0 bases, the J end lost 1 base, and 13 bases lay between the germline ends. Germline V gene data show CDR1 as MNHEY and CDR2 as SVGEGT. As to this clonotype: Its antigen is unidentified.

V usage is TRBV6-2 or TRBV6-3 and J usage is TRBJ2-1; D unresolved. The TCR sequence derives from a boy in the first two years of life with Wiskott-Aldrich syndrome, due to receive a stem cell transplant. The specimen comprised PBMCs, sampled before TCRalphabeta/CD19-depleted stem cell transplant. The CDR3 DNA is TGTGCCAGCAGTTACTCAGGTTTTCTGGGGTCCTACAATGAGCAGTTCTTC. It encodes CASSYSGFLGSYNEQFF.